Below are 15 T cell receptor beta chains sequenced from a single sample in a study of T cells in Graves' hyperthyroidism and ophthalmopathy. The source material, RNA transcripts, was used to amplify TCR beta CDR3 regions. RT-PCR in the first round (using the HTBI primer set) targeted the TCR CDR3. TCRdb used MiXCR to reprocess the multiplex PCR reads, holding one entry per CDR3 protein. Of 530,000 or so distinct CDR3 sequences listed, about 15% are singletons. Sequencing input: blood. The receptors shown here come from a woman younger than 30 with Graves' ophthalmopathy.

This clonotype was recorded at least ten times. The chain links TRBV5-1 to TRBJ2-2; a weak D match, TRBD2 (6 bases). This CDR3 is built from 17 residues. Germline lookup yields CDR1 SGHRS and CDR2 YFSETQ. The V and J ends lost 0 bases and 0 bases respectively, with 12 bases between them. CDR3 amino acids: CASSLAIAGTNTGELFF. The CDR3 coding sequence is TGCGCCAGCAGCTTGGCCATCGCGGGGACGAACACCGGGGAGCTGTTTTTT. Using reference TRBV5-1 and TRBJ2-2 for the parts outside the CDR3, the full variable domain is KAGVTQTPRYLIKTRGQQVTLSCSPISGHRSVSWYQQTPGQGLQFLFEYFSETQRNKGNFPGRFSGRQFSNSRSEMNVSTLELGDSALYLCASSLAIAGTNTGELFFGEGSRLTVL.

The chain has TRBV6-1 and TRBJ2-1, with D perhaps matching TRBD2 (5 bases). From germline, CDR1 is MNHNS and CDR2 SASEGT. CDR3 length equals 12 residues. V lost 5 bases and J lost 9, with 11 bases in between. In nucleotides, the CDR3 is TGTGCCAGCAGTCGAGGGTCGGGTGAGCAGTTCTTC. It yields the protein CASSRGSGEQFF.

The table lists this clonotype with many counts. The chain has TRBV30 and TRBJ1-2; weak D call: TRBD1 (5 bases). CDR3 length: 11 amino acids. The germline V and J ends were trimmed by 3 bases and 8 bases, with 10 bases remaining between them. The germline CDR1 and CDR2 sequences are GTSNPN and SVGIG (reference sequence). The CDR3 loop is CAWRRGGGYTF. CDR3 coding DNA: TGTGCCTGGAGAAGGGGTGGGGGCTACACCTTC.

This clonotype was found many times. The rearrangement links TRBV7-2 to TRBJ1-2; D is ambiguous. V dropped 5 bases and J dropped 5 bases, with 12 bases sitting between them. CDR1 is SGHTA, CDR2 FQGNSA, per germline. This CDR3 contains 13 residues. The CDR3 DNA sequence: TGTGCCAGCAGCGAAGCGAGTCTTTATGGCTACACCTTC. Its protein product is CASSEASLYGYTF.

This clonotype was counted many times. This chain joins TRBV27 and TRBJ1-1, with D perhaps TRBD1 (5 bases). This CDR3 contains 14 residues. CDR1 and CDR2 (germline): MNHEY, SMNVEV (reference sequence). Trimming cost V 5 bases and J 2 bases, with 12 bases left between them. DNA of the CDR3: TGTGCCAGCAGTGCGGGACTGGCTAACACTGAAGCTTTCTTT. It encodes CASSAGLANTEAFF.

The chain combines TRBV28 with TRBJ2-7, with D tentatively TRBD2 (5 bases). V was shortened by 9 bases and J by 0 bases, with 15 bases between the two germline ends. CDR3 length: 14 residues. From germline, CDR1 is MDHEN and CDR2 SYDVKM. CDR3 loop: CASCISGSSYEQYF. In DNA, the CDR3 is TGTGCCAGTTGTATTTCGGGGAGCTCCTACGAGCAGTACTTC. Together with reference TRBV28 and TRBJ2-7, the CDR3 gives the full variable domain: DVKVTQSSRYLVKRTGEKVFLECVQDMDHENMFWYRQDPGLGLRLIYFSYDVKMKEKGDIPEGYSVSREKKERFSLILESASTNQTSMYLCASCISGSSYEQYFGPGTRLTVT.

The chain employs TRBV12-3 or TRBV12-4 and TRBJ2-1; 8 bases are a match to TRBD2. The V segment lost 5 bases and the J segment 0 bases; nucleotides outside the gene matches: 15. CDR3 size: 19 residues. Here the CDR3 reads CASSAPGGFSGVSYNEQFF. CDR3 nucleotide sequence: TGTGCCAGCAGTGCTCCCGGGGGGTTTAGCGGGGTCTCCTACAATGAGCAGTTCTTC.

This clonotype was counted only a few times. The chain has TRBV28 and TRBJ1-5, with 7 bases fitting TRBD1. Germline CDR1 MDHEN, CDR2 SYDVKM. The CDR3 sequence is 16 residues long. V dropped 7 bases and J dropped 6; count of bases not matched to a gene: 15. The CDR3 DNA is TGTGCCAGCACCGGACATCGGACAGGCAACCTTCAGCCCCAGCATTTT. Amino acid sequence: CASTGHRTGNLQPQHF.

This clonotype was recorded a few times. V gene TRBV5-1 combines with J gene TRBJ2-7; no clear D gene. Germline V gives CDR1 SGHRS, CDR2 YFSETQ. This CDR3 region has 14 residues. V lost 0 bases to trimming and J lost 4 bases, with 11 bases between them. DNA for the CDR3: TGCGCCAGCAGCTTGGCCCCCCGAGGATACGAGCAGTACTTC. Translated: CASSLAPRGYEQYF.

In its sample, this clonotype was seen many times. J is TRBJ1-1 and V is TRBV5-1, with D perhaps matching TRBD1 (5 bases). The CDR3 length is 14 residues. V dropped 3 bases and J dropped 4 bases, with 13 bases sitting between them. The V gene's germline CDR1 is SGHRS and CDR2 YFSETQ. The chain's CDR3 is CASSYRTYGTEAFF. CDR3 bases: TGCGCCAGCAGCTACAGGACGTATGGCACTGAAGCTTTCTTT.

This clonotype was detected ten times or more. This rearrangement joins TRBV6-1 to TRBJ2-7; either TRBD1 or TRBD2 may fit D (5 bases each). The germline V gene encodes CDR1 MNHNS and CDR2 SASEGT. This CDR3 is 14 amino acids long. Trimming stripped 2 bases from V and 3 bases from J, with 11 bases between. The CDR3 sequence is CASSEFGAGYEQYF. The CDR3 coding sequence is TGTGCCAGCAGTGAATTCGGGGCTGGCTACGAGCAGTACTTC.

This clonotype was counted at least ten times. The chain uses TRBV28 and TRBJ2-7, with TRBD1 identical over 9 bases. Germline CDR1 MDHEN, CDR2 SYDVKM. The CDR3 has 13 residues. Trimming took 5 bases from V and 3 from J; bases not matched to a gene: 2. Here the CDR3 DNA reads TGTGCCAGCAGTACGGGACAGGGCTACGAGCAGTACTTC. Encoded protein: CASSTGQGYEQYF.

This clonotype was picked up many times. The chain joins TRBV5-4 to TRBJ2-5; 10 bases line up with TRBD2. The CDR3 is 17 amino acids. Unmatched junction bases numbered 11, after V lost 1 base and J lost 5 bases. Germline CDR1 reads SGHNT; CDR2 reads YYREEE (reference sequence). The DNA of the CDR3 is TGTGCCAGCAGCTTGATTAGCGGGAGGTCCGGGGGGGAGACCCAGTACTTC. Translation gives CASSLISGRSGGETQYF.

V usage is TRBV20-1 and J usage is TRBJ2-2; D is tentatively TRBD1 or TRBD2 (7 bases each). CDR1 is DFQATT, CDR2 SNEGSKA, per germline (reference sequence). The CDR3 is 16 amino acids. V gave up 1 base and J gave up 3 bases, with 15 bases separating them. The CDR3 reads CSARGPGGADTGELFF. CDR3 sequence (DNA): TGCAGTGCTAGAGGGCCAGGGGGGGCGGACACCGGGGAGCTGTTTTTT.

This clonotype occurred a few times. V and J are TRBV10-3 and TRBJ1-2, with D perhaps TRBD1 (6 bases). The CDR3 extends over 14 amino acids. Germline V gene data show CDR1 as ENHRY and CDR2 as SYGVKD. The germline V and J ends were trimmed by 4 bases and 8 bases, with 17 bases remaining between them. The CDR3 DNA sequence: TGTGCCATCAGTGGAACCGAGGGGGGGGGCGGCTACACCTTC. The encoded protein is CAISGTEGGGGYTF.